This T cell receptor beta chain was recorded in a study of shared clonotypes between healthy human individuals (dated by TCRdb to 2018 to 2020). About the full investigation: Two women and a few men aged 18 to 49 years were included in the cohort. Each donor's leukapheresis produced roughly between roughly 0.85 and 9.5 billion PBMCs. Blood TCR repertoires of about five healthy adults were deeply sequenced to estimate repertoire size and the extent of clonotype sharing between individuals. To increase sequencing depth and limit assay-specific biases, TCR repertoire library preparation and sequencing were carried out by different laboratories using diverse techniques. For each donor, CD4 naive and CD4 memory were each run on three plates, CD8 naive on two plates, and CD8 memory on one plate.

Here is what the overall study found, with its caveats: Only blood was sampled, and tissue TCR repertoires likely differ from those in blood. Across four donors, approximately 5% of naive CD4, roughly 3.3% of naive CD8, roughly 2.2% of memory CD4, and approximately 0.42% of memory CD8 clonotypes were shared. Compared with non-shared clonotypes, clonotypes shared by all four sorted-subset donors had higher generation probabilities. Estimated clonotype richness was generally larger for naive than for memory subsets. Pairwise subsampling indicated that sequencing depth was expected to affect the degree of clonotype sharing among donors. The small number of donors limited the genetic and exposure-history diversity represented. Rarefaction of sorted-subset datasets indicated incomplete sequencing despite the large sequencing depth.

As encoded in the germline V gene, CDR1 is SGHRS while CDR2 is YFSETQ. V drops 0 bases and J drops 5 bases, leaving 8 bases in between. Reading from cysteine to phenylalanine, the CDR3 counts 13 amino acids. The entry retains the CDR3 DNA only, 39 bases that are in frame from base 1. Donors were healthy HIV-negative adults with no recently reported acute infections or vaccinations. Every donor was a Caucasian adult living in Nashville, Tennessee, USA. The CD8 memory samples were a combination of magnetically selected CD45RO+ cells and CCR7-negative CD45RA+ effector memory (TemRA) cells. Blood was collected by leukapheresis, and PBMCs were isolated by Ficoll-Histopaque density gradient centrifugation and then cryopreserved in liquid nitrogen vapor phase. Analytical flow cytometry was used to check the purity and quantity of each magnetically sorted T cell population. Genomic DNA was isolated from each sorted fraction and quantified by UV absorbance on a Nanodrop 2000c.

Using the deep immunoSEQ assay, multiplex PCR amplified TCR CDR3 regions from genomic DNA. Genomic DNA extracted from each cell subset was distributed evenly over all wells of several immunoSEQ 96-well plates, and each plate served as one replicate. For sorted subsets, approximately 0.2 ug of genomic DNA, equivalent to 25,000 to 35,000 T cell genomes, went into each replicate PCR. The purified libraries were quantified using a Qubit 3.0 fluorometer, sized with a Bioanalyzer 2100, and then quantified again using the KAPA Library Quantification kit. Each immunoSEQ 96-well plate was sequenced on its own single-read 150-cycle Illumina NextSeq 550 flow cell. In the paper's pipeline: Because the immunoSEQ output included only junctional sequences and no quality scores, the filtering could not be the same as the filtering used for full-length reads. Sequences were annotated with PyIR, a Python wrapper for IgBLAST v1.9, and V/J genes and CDR3 were assigned using IMGT germline references. Any read was removed if the V/J assignment was weak (E-value above 1e-6), the CDR3 was missing, or the read contained stop codons, out-of-frame junctions, or ambiguous translated residues. A V3J clonotype was defined by an identical inferred V gene, J gene, and CDR3 amino acid sequence. To compute the percentage overlap between repertoires, the number of shared unique clonotypes was divided by the size of the smaller repertoire. RTK rarefaction, the Chao1 estimator, and Recon v2.1 estimates of unobserved clonotypes were used to assess repertoire richness. OLGA was used to compute generation probabilities for all TCRbeta clonotypes that the gDNA method yielded from a handful of donors. TCRdb provides this immuneACCESS table in a form limited to in-frame rearrangements. Some clones are lacking; in checked studies, under half of them reflect an unresolved V gene, and why the rest are absent is not known. V, J and clone size are those of that table, while D and trimming were read from the DNA. A total of about 330,000 clones appear in this sample, roughly 84% of them only once. The ten largest clones capture around 16% of the sample.

On this clone itself: What this receptor recognizes is not known. No much larger clone is present one base from it, and per-base qualities are unavailable.

The receptor chain draws on TRBV5-1 and TRBJ2-5; the D gene identity is not certain. Material for sequencing was memory CD8+ T cells sorted from blood. The cell subset or site tag for this specimen amounts to: CD45RO+ cells pooled with CCR7-negative TemRA cells. The source is a man aged 18 to 30 in good health. The DNA reads TGCGCCAGCAGCTTGGAGTATTGGGAGACCCAGTACTTC. Its translation is CASSLEYWETQYF.